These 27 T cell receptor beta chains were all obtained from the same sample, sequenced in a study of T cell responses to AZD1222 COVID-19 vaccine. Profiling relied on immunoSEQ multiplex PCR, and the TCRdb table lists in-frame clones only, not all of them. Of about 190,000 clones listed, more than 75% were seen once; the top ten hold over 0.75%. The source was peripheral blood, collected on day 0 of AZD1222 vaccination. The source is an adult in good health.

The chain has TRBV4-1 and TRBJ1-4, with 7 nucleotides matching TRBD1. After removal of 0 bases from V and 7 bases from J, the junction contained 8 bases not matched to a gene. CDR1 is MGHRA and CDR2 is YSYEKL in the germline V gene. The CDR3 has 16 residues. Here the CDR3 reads CASSQERDSPGEKLFF. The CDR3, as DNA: TGCGCCAGCAGCCAAGAACGGGACAGCCCAGGTGAAAAACTGTTTTTT.

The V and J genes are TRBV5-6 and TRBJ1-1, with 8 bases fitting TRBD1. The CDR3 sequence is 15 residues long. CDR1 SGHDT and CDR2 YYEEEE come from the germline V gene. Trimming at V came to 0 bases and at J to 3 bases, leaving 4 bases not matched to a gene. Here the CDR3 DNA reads TGTGCCAGCAGCTTGGATCAGGGGGCTTACACTGAAGCTTTCTTT. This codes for CASSLDQGAYTEAFF.

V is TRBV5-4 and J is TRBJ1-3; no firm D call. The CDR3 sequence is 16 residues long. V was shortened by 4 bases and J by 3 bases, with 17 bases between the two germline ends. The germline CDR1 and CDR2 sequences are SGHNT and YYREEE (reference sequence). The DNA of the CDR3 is TGTGCCAGCAGCCTTTCTACACCTGCGGGTGGAAACACCATATATTTT. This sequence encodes CASSLSTPAGGNTIYF.

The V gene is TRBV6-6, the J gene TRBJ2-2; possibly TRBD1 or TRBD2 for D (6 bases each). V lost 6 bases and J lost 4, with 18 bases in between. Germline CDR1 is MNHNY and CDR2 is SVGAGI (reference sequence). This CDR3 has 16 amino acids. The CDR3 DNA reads TGTGCCAGCAGCCGAAGACAGGAGGGTTTCACCGGGGAGCTGTTTTTT. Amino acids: CASSRRQEGFTGELFF.

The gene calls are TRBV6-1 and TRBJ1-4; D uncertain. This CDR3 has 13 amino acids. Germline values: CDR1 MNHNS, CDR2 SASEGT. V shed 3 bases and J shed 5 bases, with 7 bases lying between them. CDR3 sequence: CASSEGGNEKLFF. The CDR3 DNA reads TGTGCCAGCAGTGAGGGTGGAAATGAAAAACTGTTTTTT.

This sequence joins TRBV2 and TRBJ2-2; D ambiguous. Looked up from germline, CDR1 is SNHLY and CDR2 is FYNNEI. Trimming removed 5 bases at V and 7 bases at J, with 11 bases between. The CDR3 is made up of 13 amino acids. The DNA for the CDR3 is TGTGCCAGCAGTTTCGGGTTTGGCGGGGAGCTGTTTTTT. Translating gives CASSFGFGGELFF.

CDR3 coding DNA: TGTGCCAGCAGCCCCAGGACAGGGAAACCCTACAATGAGCAGTTCTTC. Translated: CASSPRTGKPYNEQFF. This chain connects TRBV7-9 to TRBJ2-1; 8 positions match TRBD1. There are 16 residues in the CDR3. V was pared by 5 bases and J by 2 bases, with 8 bases of the junction left unmatched. CDR1 is SEHNR, CDR2 FQNEAQ, per germline (reference sequence).

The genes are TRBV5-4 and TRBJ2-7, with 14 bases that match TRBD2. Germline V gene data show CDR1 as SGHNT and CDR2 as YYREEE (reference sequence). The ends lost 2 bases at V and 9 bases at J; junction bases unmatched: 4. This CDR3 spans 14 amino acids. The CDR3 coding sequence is TGTGCCAGCAGCTTTAGGGGACTAGCGGGGGCGCAGTACTTC. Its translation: CASSFRGLAGAQYF.

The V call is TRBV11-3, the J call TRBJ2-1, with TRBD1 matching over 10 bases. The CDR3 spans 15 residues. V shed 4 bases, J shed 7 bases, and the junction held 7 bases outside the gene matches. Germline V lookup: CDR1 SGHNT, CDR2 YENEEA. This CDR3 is CASSSGQGSRNEQFF. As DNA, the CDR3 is TGTGCCAGCAGCTCGGGACAGGGGTCGAGGAATGAGCAGTTCTTC.

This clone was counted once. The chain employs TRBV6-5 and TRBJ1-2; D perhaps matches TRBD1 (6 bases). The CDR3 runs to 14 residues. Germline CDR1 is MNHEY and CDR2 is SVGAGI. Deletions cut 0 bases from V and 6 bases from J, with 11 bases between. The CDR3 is CASSYSRAGDGYTF. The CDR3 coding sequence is TGTGCCAGCAGTTACTCGCGGGCAGGGGATGGCTACACCTTC.

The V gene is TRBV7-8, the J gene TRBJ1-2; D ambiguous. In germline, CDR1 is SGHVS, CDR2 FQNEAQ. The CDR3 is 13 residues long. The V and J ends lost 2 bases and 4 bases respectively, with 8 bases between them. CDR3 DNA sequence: TGTGCCAGCAGCTTATCTTGGACCTATGGCTACACCTTC. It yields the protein CASSLSWTYGYTF. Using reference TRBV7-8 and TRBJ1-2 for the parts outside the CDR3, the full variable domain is GAGVSQSPRYKVAKRGQDVALRCDPISGHVSLFWYQQALGQGPEFLTYFQNEAQLDKSGLPSDRFFAERPEGSVSTLKIQRTQQEDSAVYLCASSLSWTYGYTFGSGTRLTVV.

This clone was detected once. CDR3 DNA: TGTGCCAGCAGTGAAATGTGTGGTGGCAGCAATCAGCCCCAGCATTTT. Encoded protein: CASSEMCGGSNQPQHF. V and J are TRBV25-1 and TRBJ1-5, with D hard to call. The ends were cut back, 2 bases at V and 1 base at J, with 12 bases in the middle. CDR3 length: 16 amino acids. From germline, CDR1 is MGHDK and CDR2 SYGVNS.

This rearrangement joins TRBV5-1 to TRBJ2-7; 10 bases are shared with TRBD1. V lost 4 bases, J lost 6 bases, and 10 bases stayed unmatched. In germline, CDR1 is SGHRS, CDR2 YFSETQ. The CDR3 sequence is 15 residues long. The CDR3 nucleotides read TGCGCCAGCAGCCCAGACAGGGGGCTAAGTGGCGAGCAGTACTTC. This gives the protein CASSPDRGLSGEQYF.

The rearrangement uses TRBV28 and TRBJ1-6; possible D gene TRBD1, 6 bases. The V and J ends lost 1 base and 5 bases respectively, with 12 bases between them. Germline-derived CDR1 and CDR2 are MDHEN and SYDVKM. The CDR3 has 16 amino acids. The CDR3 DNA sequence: TGTGCCAGCAGTTTATTTCGGGGGGCCAATAATTCACCCCTCCACTTT. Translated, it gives CASSLFRGANNSPLHF.

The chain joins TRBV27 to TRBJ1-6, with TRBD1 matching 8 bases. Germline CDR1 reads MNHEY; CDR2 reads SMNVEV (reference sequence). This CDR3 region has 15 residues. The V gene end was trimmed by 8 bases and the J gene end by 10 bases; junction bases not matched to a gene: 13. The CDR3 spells CASRVGQGEGSPLHF. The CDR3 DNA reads TGTGCCAGCCGTGTCGGACAGGGCGAAGGATCACCCCTCCACTTT.

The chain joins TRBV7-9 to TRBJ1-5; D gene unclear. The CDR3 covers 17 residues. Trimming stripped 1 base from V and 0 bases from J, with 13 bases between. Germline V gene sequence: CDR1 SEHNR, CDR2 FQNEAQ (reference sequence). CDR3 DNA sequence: TGTGCCAGCAGCTTAGATGGGCGGAGTGGTAGCAATCAGCCCCAGCATTTT. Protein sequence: CASSLDGRSGSNQPQHF. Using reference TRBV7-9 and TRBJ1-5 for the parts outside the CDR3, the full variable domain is DTGVSQNPRHKITKRGQNVTFRCDPISEHNRLYWYRQTLGQGPEFLTYFQNEAQLEKSRLLSDRFSAERPKGSFSTLEIQRTEQGDSAMYLCASSLDGRSGSNQPQHFGDGTRLSIL.

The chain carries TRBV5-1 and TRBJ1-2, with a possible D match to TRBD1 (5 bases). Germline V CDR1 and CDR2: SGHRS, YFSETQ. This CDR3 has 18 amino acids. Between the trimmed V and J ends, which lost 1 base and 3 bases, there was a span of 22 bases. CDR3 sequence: CASSLTLGTGATYYGYTF. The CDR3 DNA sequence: TGCGCCAGCAGCTTGACCTTGGGCACAGGCGCAACCTACTATGGCTACACCTTC.

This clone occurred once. The CDR3 reads CASSVGGPGAEQYF. The CDR3 DNA reads TGTGCCAGTAGTGTCGGCGGCCCAGGGGCCGAGCAGTACTTC. This chain uses TRBV19 with TRBJ2-7, with D possibly matching TRBD1 (6 bases). V lost 5 bases and J lost 6, with 17 bases in between. The CDR3 totals 14 residues. Germline V gives CDR1 LNHDA, CDR2 SQIVND (reference sequence).

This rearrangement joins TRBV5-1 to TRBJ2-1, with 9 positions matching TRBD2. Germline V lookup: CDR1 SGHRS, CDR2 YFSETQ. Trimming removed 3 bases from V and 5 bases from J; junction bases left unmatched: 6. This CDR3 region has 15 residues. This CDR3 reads CASSSIAGANNEQFF. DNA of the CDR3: TGCGCCAGCAGCTCCATAGCGGGAGCAAACAATGAGCAGTTCTTC.

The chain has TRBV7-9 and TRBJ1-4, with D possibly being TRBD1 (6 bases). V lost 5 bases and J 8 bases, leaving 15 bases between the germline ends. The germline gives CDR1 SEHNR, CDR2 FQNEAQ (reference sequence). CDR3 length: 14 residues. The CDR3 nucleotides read TGTGCCAGCAGCCCAGGGGCTAAACAGGAAAAACTGTTTTTT. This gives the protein CASSPGAKQEKLFF.

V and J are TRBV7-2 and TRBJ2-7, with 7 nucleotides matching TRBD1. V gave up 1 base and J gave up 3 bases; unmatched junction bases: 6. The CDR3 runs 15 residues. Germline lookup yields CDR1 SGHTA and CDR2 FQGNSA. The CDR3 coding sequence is TGTGCCAGCAGCTTAGGGACAGGTCTTTACTACGAGCAGTACTTC. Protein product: CASSLGTGLYYEQYF.

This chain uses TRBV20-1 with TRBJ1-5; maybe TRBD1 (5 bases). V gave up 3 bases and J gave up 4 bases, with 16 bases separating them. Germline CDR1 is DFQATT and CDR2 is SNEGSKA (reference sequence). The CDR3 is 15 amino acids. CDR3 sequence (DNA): TGCAGTGCTAGTGGAGAGGGACTCCCGAATCAGCCCCAGCATTTT. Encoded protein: CSASGEGLPNQPQHF.

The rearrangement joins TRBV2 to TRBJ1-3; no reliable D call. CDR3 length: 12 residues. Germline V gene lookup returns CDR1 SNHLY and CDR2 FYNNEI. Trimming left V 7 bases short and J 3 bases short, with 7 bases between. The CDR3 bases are TGTGCCAGCACCTCGGTTGGAAACACCATATATTTT. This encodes CASTSVGNTIYF.

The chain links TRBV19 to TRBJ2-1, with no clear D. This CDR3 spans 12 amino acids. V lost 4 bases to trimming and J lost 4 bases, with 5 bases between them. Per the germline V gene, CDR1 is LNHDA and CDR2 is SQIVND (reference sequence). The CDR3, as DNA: TGTGCCAGTAGTAGGTTATACAATGAGCAGTTCTTC. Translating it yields CASSRLYNEQFF. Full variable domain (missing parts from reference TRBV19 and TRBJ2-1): DGGITQSPKYLFRKEGQNVTLSCEQNLNHDAMYWYRQDPGQGLRLIYYSQIVNDFQKGDIAEGYSVSREKKESFPLTVTSAQKNPTAFYLCASSRLYNEQFFGPGTRLTVL.

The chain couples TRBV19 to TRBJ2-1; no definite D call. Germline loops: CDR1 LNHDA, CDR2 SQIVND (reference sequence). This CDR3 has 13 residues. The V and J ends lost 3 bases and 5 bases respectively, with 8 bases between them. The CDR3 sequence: CASSIGRNNEQFF. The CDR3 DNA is TGTGCCAGTAGTATCGGAAGGAACAATGAGCAGTTCTTC.

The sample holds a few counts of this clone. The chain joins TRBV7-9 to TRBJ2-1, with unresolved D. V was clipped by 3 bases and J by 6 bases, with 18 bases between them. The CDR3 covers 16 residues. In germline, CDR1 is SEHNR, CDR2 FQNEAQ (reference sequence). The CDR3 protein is CASSFFGFSRANEQFF. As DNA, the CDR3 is TGTGCCAGCAGCTTTTTTGGTTTTAGTAGGGCCAATGAGCAGTTCTTC.

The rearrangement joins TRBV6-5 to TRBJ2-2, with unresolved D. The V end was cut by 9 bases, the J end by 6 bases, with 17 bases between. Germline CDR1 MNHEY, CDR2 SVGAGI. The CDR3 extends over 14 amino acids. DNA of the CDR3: TGTGCCAGTCAACTGCCCGCGTGGGCCGGGGAGCTGTTTTTT. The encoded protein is CASQLPAWAGELFF.